These 11 T cell receptor beta chains were sequenced from one sample in a study of shared clonotypes between healthy human individuals. Clones were read by immunoSEQ multiplex PCR, and TCRdb kept only the in-frame ones, dropping some. The sample shows some 2.3 million clones, roughly 93% of them seen only once. Sequencing input: naive CD4+ T cells from PBMCs. The subset was: CD45RA+ positively selected. These receptors were obtained from a man aged 18 to 29 in good health. Some clones in this sample may be carry-over from other donors' samples.

The V and J genes are TRBV19 and TRBJ2-7; the D call may be TRBD1 or TRBD2 (5 bases each). The CDR3 loop spans 17 amino acids. Germline values: CDR1 LNHDA, CDR2 SQIVND (reference sequence). V was trimmed by 6 bases and J by 2 bases, leaving 23 bases between them. The CDR3 here is CASRLGTDPEQAYEQYF. The CDR3 nucleotides are TGTGCCAGTAGATTAGGGACGGATCCCGAACAAGCCTACGAGCAGTACTTC.

V usage is TRBV5-6 and J usage is TRBJ2-3; TRBD2 might be the D (5 bases). Germline values: CDR1 SGHDT, CDR2 YYEEEE. The CDR3 has 19 amino acids. Trimming pared 3 bases from V and 2 bases from J, leaving 25 bases between. The CDR3 loop reads CASSSTLGKLGSTTDTQYF. In DNA, the CDR3 is TGTGCCAGCAGCTCCACCCTCGGAAAACTAGGAAGCACCACAGATACGCAGTATTTT.

The chain carries TRBV11-2 and TRBJ1-2; D is unclear. Germline-derived CDR1 and CDR2 are SGHAT and FQNNGV. Trimming pared 0 bases from V and 2 bases from J, leaving 13 bases between. The CDR3 consists of 16 residues. The CDR3 nucleotides read TGTGCCAGCAGCTTAGATCTGGGCCCAACAAACTATGGCTACACCTTC. Translating gives CASSLDLGPTNYGYTF.

The chain joins TRBV6-5 to TRBJ1-2, with 7 bases fitting TRBD1. CDR1 and CDR2 from the germline V gene are MNHEY and SVGAGI. This CDR3 is 14 amino acids long. V lost 6 bases to trimming and J lost 3 bases; unmatched junction nucleotides: 7. CDR3 sequence (DNA): TGTGCCAGCAGAAGCCCCGGACAGGACTATGGCTACACCTTC. It specifies CASRSPGQDYGYTF.

The chain carries TRBV28 and TRBJ1-2; the D is unclear. The V end was cut by 4 bases, the J end by 3 bases, with 9 bases between. The germline CDR1 and CDR2 sequences are MDHEN and SYDVKM. The CDR3 has 13 amino acids. CDR3 nucleotide sequence: TGTGCCAGCAGTTCCGGGCACGACTATGGCTACACCTTC. As protein: CASSSGHDYGYTF.

This clone has just one count. CDR3 DNA sequence: TGTGCCAGCAGCCACCGACGGACAGGAATGGACACCGGGGAGCTGTTTTTT. Its translation: CASSHRRTGMDTGELFF. The rearrangement uses TRBV7-9 and TRBJ2-2, with TRBD1 identical over 7 bases. The germline gives CDR1 SEHNR, CDR2 FQNEAQ (reference sequence). CDR3 length equals 17 residues. Unmatched junction bases numbered 12, after V lost 5 bases and J lost 3 bases.

The J gene is TRBJ2-7, the V gene TRBV6-1; D unclear. The V and J ends lost 8 bases and 3 bases respectively, with 17 bases between them. From germline, CDR1 is MNHNS and CDR2 SASEGT. The CDR3 is made up of 14 amino acids. The CDR3 reads CASRYQPTGYEQYF. CDR3 in DNA: TGTGCCAGCCGATACCAACCGACGGGCTACGAGCAGTACTTC.

The chain has TRBV30 and TRBJ1-5, with TRBD1 as a possible D gene (5 bases). Trimming left V 7 bases short and J 4 bases short, with 14 bases between. The CDR3 runs to 13 residues. Germline V lookup: CDR1 GTSNPN, CDR2 SVGIG (reference sequence). The CDR3 is CAYLRGLNQPQHF. The CDR3 DNA reads as TGTGCCTACCTCCGGGGCCTAAATCAGCCCCAGCATTTT.

This clone was seen just once. The chain employs TRBV6-1 and TRBJ2-1; 8 nucleotides agree with TRBD2. The germline CDR1 and CDR2 sequences are MNHNS and SASEGT. There are 14 residues in the CDR3. V trimming: 2 bases; J trimming: 6 bases; junction bases outside the gene matches: 3. This CDR3 is CASSESGRGNEQFF. As DNA, the CDR3 is TGTGCCAGCAGTGAAAGCGGGAGAGGCAATGAGCAGTTCTTC.

The V and J genes are TRBV5-6 and TRBJ2-3; D is unclear. This CDR3 comprises 14 residues. Between the trimmed V and J ends, which lost 5 bases and 0 bases, there was a span of 10 bases. CDR1 SGHDT and CDR2 YYEEEE come from the germline V gene. The CDR3 DNA reads as TGTGCCAGCAGGATGACTCCGAGCACAGATACGCAGTATTTT. Protein sequence: CASRMTPSTDTQYF.

The V and J genes are TRBV28 and TRBJ1-4; the D gene is possibly TRBD1 (5 bases). In germline, CDR1 is MDHEN, CDR2 SYDVKM. CDR3 size: 15 residues. V gave up 3 bases and J gave up 7 bases, with 15 bases separating them. Written as DNA, the CDR3 is TGTGCCAGCAGTTTTTCGGGACTAAAGGGTGAAAAACTGTTTTTT. It is translated as CASSFSGLKGEKLFF.